The source of this TCR beta chain is a study of T cell responses to AZD1222 COVID-19 vaccine. Study results and caveats: Reports say nearly half of spike-specific TCRs go after unmutated variant regions. Two AZD1222 doses significantly raised spike-specific TCR breadth and depth over controls. Possibly, clonal diversity was underestimated; donors were largely white British and included more females.

Generated by immunoSEQ multiplex PCR, the TCRdb table keeps only in-frame clones and is missing some. Here the sample spans around 190,000 clones, approximately 94% being singletons. A note on this clone: Its antigen is currently unknown.

The V gene's germline CDR1 is SGHTA and CDR2 FQGNSA. The CDR3 contains 15 residues. V was pared by 1 base and J by 3 bases, with 10 bases between. The V gene is TRBV7-2, the J gene TRBJ1-3, with a weak D call TRBD1 (6 bases). Sequences were derived from peripheral blood, sampled 28 days after the second AZD1222 dose. The receptor comes from an adult who received the AZD1222 COVID-19 vaccine. This CDR3 is CASSLGGGGGNTIYF. CDR3 bases: TGTGCCAGCAGCTTAGGAGGGGGTGGTGGAAACACCATATATTTT. Full variable domain (rest looked up from reference TRBV7-2 and TRBJ1-3): GAGVSQSPSNKVTEKGKDVELRCDPISGHTALYWYRQSLGQGLEFLIYFQGNSAPDKSGLPSDRFSAERTGGSVSTLTIQRTQQEDSAVYLCASSLGGGGGNTIYFGEGSWLTVV.